These T cell receptor beta chains were read from a single sample in a study of human T cells and chemical hapten exposure. MiXCR, applied by TCRdb to the RACE reads, yields one record per CDR3 protein. The table has 65,000 to 90,000 distinct CDR3 sequences, 11% to 15% seen once. The sample here was whole blood, taken in connection with sensitization to the hapten diphenylcyclopropenone (DPC). These receptors all come from a woman in her 50s with alopecia areata. Some clones in this sample may be carry-over from other donors' samples. The CDR3 runs from the conserved cysteine through the conserved F or W. D genes are given only for firm matches.

TRBJ2-4,.,TRBV5-4,CASSLISAKNIQYF
TRBJ2-3,.,TRBV27,CASSSSPGRGTDTQYF
TRBJ2-7,TRBD1,TRBV18,CASSLTLSGQARGHEQYF
TRBJ2-7,.,TRBV28,CASSFPGDVSYEQYF
TRBJ2-7,TRBD2,TRBV29-1,CSVETSGGLGEQYF
TRBJ1-4,.,TRBV3-1,CASSATGIGELFF
TRBJ2-3,.,TRBV11-2,CASSLPPITSTDTQYF
TRBJ2-2,TRBD2,TRBV7-2,CASSRPGGSGRTGELFF
TRBJ1-1,.,TRBV6-5,CASSNNRPPGAEAFF
TRBJ2-3,.,TRBV6-5,CASSYGATSTDTQYF
TRBJ1-2,.,TRBV7-2,CASSFLSTSANYGYTF
TRBJ2-7,TRBD1,TRBV28,CASRLQGTNEQYF
TRBJ2-1,.,TRBV11-2,CASSLERTYSYNEQFF
TRBJ1-5,TRBD1,TRBV20-1,CSAGRTDRGSNQPQHF
TRBJ2-1,.,TRBV4-2,CASSQIFYEQFF
TRBJ2-1,TRBD2,TRBV3-1,CASSQATSGTDEQFF
TRBJ1-1,TRBD1,TRBV18,CASSQGARTEAFF
TRBJ2-1,.,TRBV15,CATSRGDLNNEQFF
TRBJ1-1,.,TRBV20-1,CSASYHQGMAEAFF
TRBJ2-6,TRBD1,TRBV9,CASSPRDRPSGANVLTF
TRBJ1-1,TRBD1,TRBV6-6,CASRRQGADTEAFF
TRBJ2-2,.,TRBV20-1,CSGGQPNTGELFF
TRBJ1-1,TRBD1,TRBV20-1,CSASRQGNTEAFF
TRBJ1-1,TRBD1,TRBV5-4,CAERTGSKKDTEAFF
TRBJ2-7,TRBD1,TRBV29-1,CSVGQGTGYYEQYF
TRBJ2-7,.,TRBV29-1,CSVEDSPRRQEYF
TRBJ2-7,.,TRBV7-8,CASSFKRAYEQYF
TRBJ1-4,.,TRBV7-9,CASSPNAGQRKLFF
TRBJ2-5,.,TRBV7-2,CASSSASQETQYF
TRBJ2-1,TRBD2,TRBV20-1,CSARRAGGVDEQFF
TRBJ2-5,.,TRBV11-2,CASSAGRGFGTQYF
TRBJ1-2,.,TRBV28,CASTEQGLQYGYTF
TRBJ2-2,.,TRBV28,CASRYRVRNTGELFF
TRBJ1-1,TRBD1,TRBV7-8,CASRDRGTEAFF
TRBJ1-5,.,TRBV6-1,CASSEVGGLQPQHF